Shown below are 28 T cell receptor beta chains from a single sample sequenced in a study of OX40 agonist ivuxolimab in advanced cancers. Clones were read by immunoSEQ multiplex PCR, and TCRdb kept only the in-frame ones, dropping some. This sample yields about 17,000 clones, of which around 80% are seen a single time; roughly 2.3% belongs to the top ten. This sample comprised CD4+ or CD8+ T cells sorted from blood, obtained in a trial of the OX40 agonist ivuxolimab. The receptors were gathered from an adult with an advanced solid tumor such as melanoma, head and neck, liver or kidney cancer.

This clone was detected once. The chain joins TRBV28 to TRBJ1-5; possible D gene TRBD1, 5 bases. This CDR3 has 14 residues. Germline V gives CDR1 MDHEN, CDR2 SYDVKM. The V gene lost 10 bases and the J gene lost 8 bases, with 21 bases spanning the gap. CDR3 bases: TGTGCCATCCGGGTTCGGGGGACGGGGAAGCCCCAGCATTTT. This gives the protein CAIRVRGTGKPQHF.

The table lists this clone with a few counts. This chain joins TRBV27 and TRBJ2-2; a possible D gene is TRBD2 (6 bases). V dropped 2 bases and J dropped 0 bases, with 10 bases sitting between them. The CDR3 length is 16 residues. Germline V CDR1 and CDR2: MNHEY, SMNVEV (reference sequence). Written as DNA, the CDR3 is TGTGCCAGCAGTTTAAATAGCGGAGCGAACACCGGGGAGCTGTTTTTT. Translated, it gives CASSLNSGANTGELFF.

J is TRBJ2-7 and V is TRBV7-8; 9 positions match TRBD2. Germline values: CDR1 SGHVS, CDR2 FQNEAQ. The CDR3 runs 15 residues. V dropped 7 bases and J dropped 5; count of bases not matched to a gene: 12. CDR3 bases: TGTGCCAGCAATGGGGGAGTAGCGGGAGTCAACGAGCAGTACTTC. This encodes CASNGGVAGVNEQYF.

The rearrangement links TRBV6-5 to TRBJ2-3; D uncertain. In germline, CDR1 is MNHEY, CDR2 SVGAGI. The CDR3 consists of 14 residues. V lost 2 bases, J lost 2 bases, and 8 bases lay in between. CDR3 sequence reads: CASSYRSLTDTQYF. The CDR3 nucleotides read TGTGCCAGCAGTTACAGAAGCCTCACAGATACGCAGTATTTT.

The chain combines TRBV6-5 with TRBJ1-4; possible D gene TRBD1, 5 bases. The V end was cut by 0 bases, the J end by 7 bases, with 12 bases between. Germline V gene sequence: CDR1 MNHEY, CDR2 SVGAGI. The CDR3 runs to 15 residues. The DNA for the CDR3 is TGTGCCAGCAGTTACTCCAGGGTTAGAAGTGAAAAACTGTTTTTT. Its translation: CASSYSRVRSEKLFF.

The rearrangement uses TRBV7-6 and TRBJ2-7, with D hard to call. Per germline, CDR1 SGHVS and CDR2 FNYEAQ. Trimming shortened V by 1 base and J by 0 bases, and 4 bases separated the two germline ends. The CDR3 contains 13 residues. For the CDR3, the DNA is TGTGCCAGCAGCTTAGAAAGCTCCTACGAGCAGTACTTC. Translation gives CASSLESSYEQYF.

The chain links TRBV28 to TRBJ2-6; TRBD2 is a possible D gene (6 bases). The CDR3 is 17 residues long. V gave up 3 bases and J gave up 0 bases, with 12 bases separating them. CDR1 and CDR2 (germline): MDHEN, SYDVKM. In DNA, the CDR3 is TGTGCCAGCAGTTTTAGAGCGGGTTACTCTGGGGCCAACGTCCTGACTTTC. Residues: CASSFRAGYSGANVLTF.

This chain connects TRBV27 to TRBJ1-5; tentative D call: TRBD1 (5 bases). Trimming left V 3 bases short and J 0 bases short, with 12 bases between. CDR1 is MNHEY, CDR2 SMNVEV, per germline (reference sequence). There are 16 residues in the CDR3. In nucleotides, the CDR3 is TGTGCCAGCAGTTTCCCCCGGACAATTAGCAATCAGCCCCAGCATTTT. Translated, it gives CASSFPRTISNQPQHF.

V and J are TRBV25-1 and TRBJ2-7; D is undetermined. Germline V gives CDR1 MGHDK, CDR2 SYGVNS. This CDR3 region has 16 residues. V lost 0 bases and J lost 6, with 18 bases in between. This chain's CDR3 is CASSEYPALEVAEQYF. The CDR3 DNA reads TGTGCCAGCAGTGAATATCCGGCCCTGGAAGTTGCCGAGCAGTACTTC.

The chain couples TRBV30 to TRBJ2-7, with D tentatively TRBD1 or TRBD2 (6 bases each). Germline loops: CDR1 GTSNPN, CDR2 SVGIG (reference sequence). The V and J ends lost 4 bases and 1 base respectively, with 14 bases between them. This CDR3 contains 14 residues. DNA for the CDR3: TGTGCCTGGACCCTCAGGGGAGGATCCTACGAGCAGTACTTC. This sequence encodes CAWTLRGGSYEQYF.

This clone was found once. The chain combines TRBV11-3 with TRBJ2-1; tentatively, D is TRBD1 or TRBD2 (5 bases each). Trimming shortened V by 1 base and J by 8 bases, and 18 bases separated the two germline ends. CDR3 length: 16 residues. Germline CDR1 is SGHNT and CDR2 is YENEEA. This CDR3 is CASSLVNPTGPDEQFF. The CDR3 region has the DNA TGTGCCAGCAGCTTAGTTAATCCCACGGGGCCCGATGAGCAGTTCTTC.

V and J are TRBV28 and TRBJ1-1; D remains unclear. CDR1 and CDR2 from the germline V gene are MDHEN and SYDVKM. V was shortened by 2 bases and J by 6 bases, with 19 bases between the two germline ends. The CDR3 is 16 residues long. CDR3 coding DNA: TGTGCCAGCAGTTTACCCCGTGACCACAACGGGGCTGAAGCTTTCTTT. Its translation is CASSLPRDHNGAEAFF.

The chain is built from TRBV2 and TRBJ1-4; 12 bases map to TRBD1. Germline loops: CDR1 SNHLY, CDR2 FYNNEI. Unmatched junction bases numbered 4, after V lost 6 bases and J lost 8 bases. The CDR3 loop spans 14 amino acids. The DNA for the CDR3 is TGTGCCAGCAGGACGGGACAGGGGGCGGAAAAACTGTTTTTT. It encodes CASRTGQGAEKLFF. Using reference TRBV2 and TRBJ1-4 for the parts outside the CDR3, the full variable domain is EPEVTQTPSHQVTQMGQEVILRCVPISNHLYFYWYRQILGQKVEFLVSFYNNEISEKSEIFDDQFSVERPDGSNFTLKIRSTKLEDSAMYFCASRTGQGAEKLFFGSGTQLSVL.

The CDR3 DNA follows: TGTGCCAGTAGTATAGGAACGGGAGGGGTGAACAATGAGCAGTTCTTC. Translating gives CASSIGTGGVNNEQFF. The chain carries TRBV19 and TRBJ2-1; 8 nucleotides align to TRBD2. Trimming cost V 1 base and J 5 bases; bases outside gene matches: 7. Germline V lookup: CDR1 LNHDA, CDR2 SQIVND (reference sequence). This CDR3 is built from 16 residues.

The rearrangement joins TRBV29-1 to TRBJ2-2; tentatively, D is TRBD1 (5 bases). There are 14 residues in the CDR3. V lost 1 base to trimming and J lost 1 base, with 7 bases between them. Germline V lookup: CDR1 SQVTM, CDR2 ANQGSEA. CDR3 loop: CSVEVRVNTGELFF. The DNA of the CDR3 is TGCAGCGTTGAAGTCAGGGTGAACACCGGGGAGCTGTTTTTT.

The chain joins TRBV6-6 to TRBJ2-1; TRBD1 agrees at 9 bases. J lost 4 bases, V lost 2 bases, and 6 bases had no gene match. From germline, CDR1 is MNHNY and CDR2 SVGAGI (reference sequence). The CDR3 is 16 residues long. The CDR3 spells CASSYTGTGNYNEQFF. The CDR3 coding sequence is TGTGCCAGCAGTTACACCGGGACAGGGAATTACAATGAGCAGTTCTTC.

This sequence joins TRBV19 and TRBJ2-5; 8 bases are shared with TRBD1. CDR1 LNHDA and CDR2 SQIVND come from the germline V gene (reference sequence). The CDR3 contains 15 residues. V lost 6 bases, J lost 1 base, and 7 bases stayed unmatched. The CDR3 region is CASSTQGAGQETQYF. The DNA for the CDR3 is TGTGCCAGTAGCACCCAGGGGGCGGGCCAAGAGACCCAGTACTTC.

J is TRBJ1-1 and V is TRBV7-2; D not certain. This CDR3 has 14 amino acids. V lost 5 bases and J lost 2, with 12 bases in between. Germline V lookup: CDR1 SGHTA, CDR2 FQGNSA. The CDR3 protein is CASSQGPLNTEAFF. In nucleotides, the CDR3 is TGTGCCAGCAGCCAAGGACCCCTTAACACTGAAGCTTTCTTT.

The V call is TRBV7-9, the J call TRBJ1-3; 8 nucleotides agree with TRBD1. The CDR3 runs to 15 residues. Germline values: CDR1 SEHNR, CDR2 FQNEAQ (reference sequence). Unmatched junction bases numbered 5, after V lost 5 bases and J lost 2 bases. The CDR3 loop is CASSPQTGAGNTIYF. In DNA, the CDR3 is TGTGCCAGCAGCCCTCAGACAGGGGCTGGAAACACCATATATTTT.

This chain links TRBV10-3 with TRBJ1-1, with D uncertain. Germline CDR1 and CDR2: ENHRY and SYGVKD. This CDR3 region has 13 residues. The V and J ends lost 5 bases and 3 bases respectively, with 10 bases between them. The CDR3 region is CAISSLEDTEAFF. CDR3 sequence (DNA): TGTGCCATCAGTTCCCTGGAGGACACTGAAGCTTTCTTT.

The gene calls are TRBV27 and TRBJ2-3, with a possible D match to TRBD1 (5 bases). Between the trimmed V and J ends, which lost 3 bases and 1 base, there was a span of 5 bases. This CDR3 is built from 13 residues. Germline CDR1 is MNHEY and CDR2 is SMNVEV (reference sequence). The CDR3 loop is CASSFRGTDTQYF. CDR3 bases: TGTGCCAGCAGTTTCAGGGGCACAGATACGCAGTATTTT.

The J gene is TRBJ2-7, the V gene TRBV4-1; 9 bases fit TRBD2. The CDR3 spans 14 residues. V lost 7 bases to trimming and J lost 0 bases; unmatched junction nucleotides: 4. Germline lookup yields CDR1 MGHRA and CDR2 YSYEKL. DNA for the CDR3: TGCGCCAGCAAGCGGGAGGTAGGCTCCTACGAGCAGTACTTC. Its translation is CASKREVGSYEQYF.

V gene TRBV6-1 combines with J gene TRBJ1-2, with D hard to call. This CDR3 contains 13 residues. V was shortened by 5 bases and J by 1 base, with 8 bases between the two germline ends. Germline loops: CDR1 MNHNS, CDR2 SASEGT. As DNA, the CDR3 is TGTGCCAGCAGTCGGACGGATAACTATGGCTACACCTTC. It yields the protein CASSRTDNYGYTF.

The V gene is TRBV28, the J gene TRBJ2-2; tentative D call: TRBD1 (6 bases). Per germline, CDR1 MDHEN and CDR2 SYDVKM. CDR3 length equals 15 residues. V lost 5 bases, J lost 2 bases, and 12 bases lay in between. DNA for the CDR3: TGTGCCAGCAGTCCCACAGGGTACAACACCGGGGAGCTGTTTTTT. Protein product: CASSPTGYNTGELFF.

This chain uses TRBV15 with TRBJ2-2, with a possible D match to TRBD2 (6 bases). CDR1 is LNHNV, CDR2 YYDKDF, per germline (reference sequence). The CDR3 sequence is 17 residues long. The ends were cut back, 5 bases at V and 4 bases at J, with 20 bases in the middle. CDR3 loop: CATSCRGTQRCTGELFF. The CDR3 nucleotides are TGTGCCACCAGCTGCCGCGGGACCCAGAGATGCACCGGGGAGCTGTTTTTT.

The chain joins TRBV28 to TRBJ1-2; 7 bases align to TRBD1. The CDR3 covers 14 residues. Germline V lookup: CDR1 MDHEN, CDR2 SYDVKM. V lost 4 bases to trimming and J lost 5 bases; unmatched junction nucleotides: 7. CDR3 nucleotide sequence: TGTGCCAGCAGTTCCGGGACAGCTACATATGGCTACACCTTC. Translated, it gives CASSSGTATYGYTF.

The chain links TRBV10-1 to TRBJ2-1; TRBD1 aligns across 8 bases. The J segment lost 7 bases and the V segment lost 0 bases, leaving 5 bases of the junction unmatched. Germline V gene sequence: CDR1 WNHNN, CDR2 SYGVQD (reference sequence). The CDR3 consists of 15 residues. In nucleotides, the CDR3 is TGCGCCAGCAGTGAGTCGATCGGACAGGGTAATGAGCAGTTCTTC. It codes for CASSESIGQGNEQFF.

The rearrangement joins TRBV12-5 to TRBJ2-3; D might be TRBD1 or TRBD2, each matching 5 bases. The V gene lost 8 bases and the J gene lost 9 bases, with 21 bases spanning the gap. This CDR3 comprises 14 residues. Germline V lookup: CDR1 LGHNT, CDR2 FRNRAP. The chain's CDR3 is CASTYNDGGNTQYF. The DNA for the CDR3 is TGTGCTAGTACATACAACGATGGGGGTAACACGCAGTATTTT.